The 13 T cell receptor beta chains listed next were all sequenced from one sample in a study of T-cell memory formation after mild COVID-19. In TCRdb, the 5' RACE reads were re-called with MiXCR into one record per CDR3 protein. The data contain some 150,000 distinct CDR3 sequences, about 6% of them seen just once; the ten biggest clones take up 2% to 2.5%. The sample comprised PBMCs or a T cell subset sorted from them (not recorded which). The receptors come from an adult woman who had mild COVID-19 (a few samples of this study predate the infection). Cell type and time point are not known.

This clonotype was detected only a few times. The V and J genes are TRBV11-1 and TRBJ2-7; D perhaps matches TRBD2 (5 bases). CDR1 is SGHAT, CDR2 FQDESV, per germline (reference sequence). The length of the CDR3 is 14 residues. The V and J ends lost 4 bases and 2 bases respectively, with 12 bases between them. Written as DNA, the CDR3 is TGTGCCAGCAGCTCCGTAGGACTCCCCTACGAGCAGTACTTC. Translating it yields CASSSVGLPYEQYF.

This clonotype was counted between two and nine times. For the CDR3, the DNA is TGTGCCAGTAGTATTTACTTTGTGGGGCCGAACACCGGGGAGCTGTTTTTT. It translates to CASSIYFVGPNTGELFF. The rearrangement links TRBV19 to TRBJ2-2, with a possible D match to TRBD1 (5 bases). The CDR3 is 17 residues long. The V end was cut by 3 bases, the J end by 0 bases, with 14 bases between. Germline loops: CDR1 LNHDA, CDR2 SQIVND (reference sequence).

This clonotype was seen many times. The rearrangement joins TRBV24-1 to TRBJ2-3; 8 nucleotides match TRBD2. J was trimmed by 5 bases and V by 0 bases; bases with no gene match: 6. The V gene's germline CDR1 is KGHDR and CDR2 SFDVKD. The CDR3 spans 16 residues. Written as DNA, the CDR3 is TGTGCCACCAGTGATTTGGTGTTCGGGGGGGGAGATACGCAGTATTTT. Its protein product is CATSDLVFGGGDTQYF.

The chain uses TRBV5-1 and TRBJ1-6; TRBD1 might be the D (5 bases). Per the germline V gene, CDR1 is SGHRS and CDR2 is YFSETQ. The V end was cut by 0 bases, the J end by 5 bases, with 9 bases between. The CDR3 has 15 amino acids. This CDR3 reads CASSLGQYHNSPLHF. The CDR3 nucleotides are TGCGCCAGCAGCTTGGGACAGTACCATAATTCACCCCTCCACTTT. The full variable domain, in which reference TRBV5-1 and TRBJ1-6 provide the parts outside the CDR3, is KAGVTQTPRYLIKTRGQQVTLSCSPISGHRSVSWYQQTPGQGLQFLFEYFSETQRNKGNFPGRFSGRQFSNSRSEMNVSTLELGDSALYLCASSLGQYHNSPLHFGNGTRLTVT.

This clonotype turned up a few times. The chain carries TRBV19 and TRBJ2-7; 7 nucleotides agree with TRBD1. Per germline, CDR1 LNHDA and CDR2 SQIVND (reference sequence). CDR3 length: 16 amino acids. Germline trimming cut 9 bases from V and 4 bases from J; bases unmatched to any gene: 18. The CDR3 reads CASTPSPGQLNYEQYF. The CDR3 DNA sequence: TGTGCCAGCACCCCTTCACCGGGACAGTTAAATTACGAGCAGTACTTC.

The table lists this clonotype with a few counts. The chain is built from TRBV5-1 and TRBJ2-7; 11 positions agree with TRBD2. Germline V CDR1 and CDR2: SGHRS, YFSETQ. V gave up 4 bases and J gave up 2 bases; unmatched junction bases: 11. The CDR3 length is 17 residues. The chain's CDR3 is CASSQISGTSGAYEQYF. The CDR3 region has the DNA TGCGCCAGCAGCCAGATATCTGGGACTAGCGGAGCCTACGAGCAGTACTTC.

Ten or more counts support this clonotype. The rearrangement joins TRBV7-9 to TRBJ2-1; perhaps TRBD2 as D (6 bases). Looked up from germline, CDR1 is SEHNR and CDR2 is FQNEAQ (reference sequence). CDR3 length: 14 amino acids. The V gene lost 4 bases and the J gene lost 6 bases, with 13 bases spanning the gap. The CDR3: CASSSTGTFNEQFF. The CDR3 DNA reads TGTGCCAGCAGCTCCACCGGGACTTTCAATGAGCAGTTCTTC.

This clonotype was seen many times. The chain recombines TRBV6-2 or TRBV6-3 with TRBJ2-7; TRBD2 matches at 8 bases. The CDR3 is made up of 16 amino acids. From germline, CDR1 is MNHEY and CDR2 SVGEGT. J lost 4 bases, V lost 7 bases, and 15 bases had no gene match. The CDR3 coding sequence is TGTGCCAGCACTCCCCCTGGGAGCGGGAGACGTTACGAGCAGTACTTC. Encoded protein: CASTPPGSGRRYEQYF.

This clonotype was seen at least ten times. The chain uses TRBV29-1 and TRBJ1-1; 7 bases fit TRBD1. The CDR3 spans 13 residues. Per the germline V gene, CDR1 is SQVTM and CDR2 is ANQGSEA. Trimming removed 6 bases from V and 1 base from J; junction bases left unmatched: 5. The CDR3, as DNA: TGCAGCGTATCAGACAGGGCGAACACTGAAGCTTTCTTT. It encodes CSVSDRANTEAFF.

This chain uses TRBV5-4 with TRBJ1-2, with 7 bases identical to TRBD1. The CDR3 totals 14 residues. Germline V gives CDR1 SGHNT, CDR2 YYREEE (reference sequence). The ends lost 4 bases at V and 8 bases at J; junction bases unmatched: 11. CDR3 loop: CASSVTGATGGYTF. In nucleotides, the CDR3 is TGTGCCAGCAGCGTAACAGGGGCCACTGGGGGCTACACCTTC.

J is TRBJ2-2 and V is TRBV29-1; D uncertain. V lost 5 bases, J lost 7 bases, and 11 bases lay in between. The CDR3 totals 12 residues. The V gene's germline CDR1 is SQVTM and CDR2 ANQGSEA. The CDR3 sequence is CSVSGMGGELFF. The CDR3 nucleotides read TGCAGCGTTTCTGGTATGGGCGGGGAGCTGTTTTTT.

This clonotype appeared a few times. In DNA form, the CDR3 reads TGTGCCAGCAGCTTTGAGACTAGCAACAATGAGCAGTTCTTC. Protein: CASSFETSNNEQFF. This rearrangement joins TRBV11-3 to TRBJ2-1, with 7 bases aligning to TRBD2. The V gene's germline CDR1 is SGHNT and CDR2 YENEEA. This CDR3 is 14 amino acids long. V shed 3 bases and J 5 bases; nucleotides not matched to a gene: 4.

This clonotype was found a few times. Sequence at one end of the junction differs from germline and may be a read error. The CDR3 bases are TGTGCCTGGAGGCGGGGTAGACGAGCCCGCTTT. This gives the protein CAWRRGRRARF. V gene TRBV30 combines with J gene TRBJ1-1; D is uncertain. The CDR3 spans 11 residues. The germline V gene has CDR1 GTSNPN and CDR2 SVGIG (reference sequence).